These 27 T cell receptor beta chains originate from one sample sequenced in a study of blood T cell repertoires in COVID-19 (dated by TCRdb to the early 2020s). Libraries were made using the immunoSEQ multiplex PCR assay. What TCRdb holds here is the immuneACCESS table cut down to in-frame rearrangements. Part of the clones is not present; checked against another copy, under half of the missing clones reflect an unresolved V gene, and the others are unexplained. For this sample there are around 190,000 clones; about nine tenths appear just once. The ten largest clones capture approximately 1.1% of the sample. Sequencing was done on a sample of peripheral blood. All receptors come from a man aged 25-45 years with acute or convalescent COVID-19.

This chain links TRBV19 with TRBJ1-4, with 8 bases that match TRBD1. The CDR3 extends over 14 amino acids. Germline CDR1 reads LNHDA; CDR2 reads SQIVND (reference sequence). The J segment lost 8 bases and the V segment lost 4 bases, leaving 6 bases of the junction unmatched. The CDR3 loop reads CASSTPGGNEKLFF. In DNA, the CDR3 is TGTGCCAGTAGTACCCCAGGGGGCAACGAAAAACTGTTTTTT. Variable domain in full (rest from reference TRBV19 and TRBJ1-4): DGGITQSPKYLFRKEGQNVTLSCEQNLNHDAMYWYRQDPGQGLRLIYYSQIVNDFQKGDIAEGYSVSREKKESFPLTVTSAQKNPTAFYLCASSTPGGNEKLFFGSGTQLSVL.

The rearrangement uses TRBV6-5 and TRBJ2-1; 9 bases line up with TRBD2. Unmatched junction bases numbered 5, after V lost 4 bases and J lost 4 bases. Looked up from germline, CDR1 is MNHEY and CDR2 is SVGAGI. This CDR3 region has 15 residues. The CDR3 DNA sequence: TGTGCCAGCAGTTTAGCGGGAGCGGATTACAATGAGCAGTTCTTC. Protein: CASSLAGADYNEQFF.

The chain has TRBV2 and TRBJ1-3; the D is unclear. CDR3 length: 14 amino acids. Germline V CDR1 and CDR2: SNHLY, FYNNEI. V lost 0 bases, J lost 7 bases, and 10 bases lay in between. The CDR3 DNA is TGTGCCAGCAGTGAAGCGCGGGCGTTTAACACCATATATTTT. Residues: CASSEARAFNTIYF. Drawing the rest from reference TRBV2 and TRBJ1-3, the complete variable domain is EPEVTQTPSHQVTQMGQEVILRCVPISNHLYFYWYRQILGQKVEFLVSFYNNEISEKSEIFDDQFSVERPDGSNFTLKIRSTKLEDSAMYFCASSEARAFNTIYFGEGSWLTVV.

The rearrangement uses TRBV5-6 and TRBJ1-1; no definite D call. Germline lookup yields CDR1 SGHDT and CDR2 YYEEEE. Trimming cost V 0 bases and J 2 bases, with 5 bases left between them. The CDR3 covers 13 residues. Here the CDR3 reads CASSLAGNTEAFF. The CDR3 DNA sequence: TGTGCCAGCAGCTTGGCCGGTAACACTGAAGCTTTCTTT.

This sequence joins TRBV6-5 and TRBJ1-4; TRBD1 agrees at 8 bases. Germline-derived CDR1 and CDR2 are MNHEY and SVGAGI. The trim removed 6 bases at V and 8 bases at J, leaving 8 bases unmatched. The CDR3 covers 14 residues. The CDR3 reads CASSSDRGQEKLFF. Written as DNA, the CDR3 is TGTGCCAGCAGCTCCGACAGGGGCCAAGAAAAACTGTTTTTT.

This clone came up once. The chain has TRBV3-1 (or the pseudogene TRBV3-2) and TRBJ1-2; D not certain. The CDR3 is 13 amino acids. V shed 0 bases and J shed 8 bases, with 10 bases lying between them. Germline CDR1 is LGHDT and CDR2 is YNNKEL (reference sequence). The CDR3 nucleotides read TGTGCCAGCAGCCAAGATTTGTCATCAGGCTACACCTTC. This translates into CASSQDLSSGYTF.

The chain carries TRBV15 and TRBJ2-1; 9 bases are a match to TRBD1. CDR1 LNHNV and CDR2 YYDKDF come from the germline V gene (reference sequence). The CDR3 loop spans 16 amino acids. With 3 bases clipped from V and 7 bases from J, the junction kept 10 bases outside the gene matches. The CDR3 is CATSRRGTGRMNEQFF. The CDR3 DNA reads TGTGCCACCAGCAGGCGTGGGACAGGGAGGATGAATGAGCAGTTCTTC.

The V and J genes are TRBV29-1 and TRBJ1-1; 12 nucleotides line up with TRBD1. In germline, CDR1 is SQVTM, CDR2 ANQGSEA. This CDR3 has 14 amino acids. Unmatched junction bases numbered 8, after V lost 6 bases and J lost 6 bases. CDR3 region: CSVNRDRGLAEAFF. In DNA, the CDR3 is TGCAGCGTCAACCGGGACAGGGGGCTTGCTGAAGCTTTCTTT.

J is TRBJ2-1 and V is TRBV3-1 (or the pseudogene TRBV3-2), with D tentatively TRBD2 (6 bases). This CDR3 has 13 residues. Between the trimmed V and J ends, which lost 3 bases and 3 bases, there was a span of 6 bases. Looked up from germline, CDR1 is LGHDT and CDR2 is YNNKEL (reference sequence). As DNA, the CDR3 is TGTGCCAGCAGCCAGGGACTCTACAATGAGCAGTTCTTC. The encoded protein is CASSQGLYNEQFF.

The chain has TRBV5-1 and TRBJ2-3; a weak D match, TRBD2 (6 bases). V shed 0 bases and J shed 4 bases, with 12 bases lying between them. Germline CDR1 reads SGHRS; CDR2 reads YFSETQ. The CDR3 is 15 amino acids. In DNA, the CDR3 is TGCGCCAGCAGCTTGGTGGCCGGCGGGGCAGATACGCAGTATTTT. As protein: CASSLVAGGADTQYF.

The chain has TRBV21-1 and TRBJ2-5; the listed D gene, TRBD2, was not tested against the DNA. TRBV21-1 is shown as a pseudogene. The CDR3 extends over 19 amino acids. The CDR3 DNA is TGTGCCAGCAGCTCGAAGCGAGGACTAGCGGGGGAAGTCGGAGAGACCCAGTACTTC. It translates to CASSSKRGLAGEVGETQYF.

This clone was seen a few times. The chain carries TRBV10-2 and TRBJ1-5, with TRBD1 matching 8 bases. The CDR3 sequence is 16 residues long. CDR1 is WSHSY and CDR2 is SAAADI in the germline V gene. The V segment lost 4 bases and the J segment 3 bases; nucleotides outside the gene matches: 8. DNA of the CDR3: TGCGCCAGCAGTGTGGACAGGGTCGGTGTCAATCAGCCCCAGCATTTT. It specifies CASSVDRVGVNQPQHF.

The V and J genes are TRBV5-4 and TRBJ2-2; 12 bases align to TRBD2. The CDR3 extends over 17 amino acids. The V segment lost 0 bases and the J segment 0 bases; nucleotides outside the gene matches: 0. Looked up from germline, CDR1 is SGHNT and CDR2 is YYREEE (reference sequence). The CDR3: CASSLGTSGANTGELFF. The DNA for the CDR3 is TGTGCCAGCAGCTTGGGGACTAGCGGGGCGAACACCGGGGAGCTGTTTTTT.

The rearrangement links TRBV5-1 to TRBJ1-5, with D tentatively TRBD1 (6 bases). The CDR3 extends over 14 amino acids. Germline lookup yields CDR1 SGHRS and CDR2 YFSETQ. V was shortened by 4 bases and J by 3 bases, with 11 bases between the two germline ends. The CDR3 region is CASSKDSLNQPQHF. In DNA form, the CDR3 reads TGCGCCAGCAGCAAGGACAGCCTCAATCAGCCCCAGCATTTT.

V and J are TRBV5-1 and TRBJ2-1; 13 nucleotides agree with TRBD2. This CDR3 is built from 14 residues. Germline loops: CDR1 SGHRS, CDR2 YFSETQ. The V gene end was trimmed by 4 bases and the J gene end by 9 bases; junction bases not matched to a gene: 4. The CDR3 DNA sequence: TGCGCCAGCAGCGGGGGGACTAGCGGGACTGAGCAGTTCTTC. This codes for CASSGGTSGTEQFF.

The chain couples TRBV7-3 to TRBJ2-3, with 12 bases identical to TRBD2. The CDR3 runs 20 residues. Germline CDR1 is SGHTA and CDR2 is FQGTGA. Unmatched junction bases numbered 12, after V lost 2 bases and J lost 0 bases. The CDR3 spells CASSLLTSGRMRGSTDTQYF. The DNA for the CDR3 is TGTGCCAGCAGCTTATTGACTAGCGGGAGAATGAGGGGTAGCACAGATACGCAGTATTTT.

V and J are TRBV4-1 and TRBJ1-4, with 9 bases fitting TRBD1. The V gene end was trimmed by 4 bases and the J gene end by 5 bases; junction bases not matched to a gene: 20. The germline CDR1 and CDR2 sequences are MGHRA and YSYEKL. The CDR3 length is 20 residues. The CDR3 here is CASSPQPQSGQGIRNEKLFF. CDR3 DNA sequence: TGCGCCAGCAGCCCGCAACCCCAGAGTGGACAGGGGATACGGAATGAAAAACTGTTTTTT.

This chain joins TRBV3-1 (or the pseudogene TRBV3-2) and TRBJ1-3, with unresolved D. Germline loops: CDR1 LGHDT, CDR2 YNNKEL (reference sequence). CDR3 length: 15 residues. With 0 bases removed from V and 1 base from J, the gap between germline ends came to 7 bases. The CDR3 sequence: CASSQEPGSGNTIYF. The CDR3 region has the DNA TGTGCCAGCAGCCAAGAACCGGGTTCTGGAAACACCATATATTTT.

J is TRBJ1-1 and V is TRBV19, with D maybe TRBD1 (5 bases). Germline V gene lookup returns CDR1 LNHDA and CDR2 SQIVND (reference sequence). There are 17 residues in the CDR3. V was clipped by 7 bases and J by 4 bases, with 25 bases between them. For the CDR3, the DNA is TGTGCCAGTACCTCCGGGCGGTCTTCTCTCCAGGGCACTGAAGCTTTCTTT. Translated: CASTSGRSSLQGTEAFF.

This chain uses TRBV2 with TRBJ1-1; D is perhaps TRBD1 (5 bases). Germline V gene sequence: CDR1 SNHLY, CDR2 FYNNEI. This CDR3 has 11 residues. V was shortened by 5 bases and J by 10 bases, with 11 bases between the two germline ends. The CDR3 protein is CASSPQGGAFF. The CDR3 bases are TGTGCCAGCAGTCCCCAGGGCGGAGCTTTCTTT.

This rearrangement joins TRBV28 to TRBJ1-2; D may be TRBD1 (6 bases). The V and J ends lost 5 bases and 3 bases respectively, with 10 bases between them. The CDR3 has 13 residues. CDR1 and CDR2 (germline): MDHEN, SYDVKM. The CDR3 sequence is CASSADSYYGYTF. CDR3 DNA sequence: TGTGCCAGCAGTGCGGACAGTTACTATGGCTACACCTTC.

This clone showed up just once. For the CDR3, the DNA is TGTGCCAGCAGCCTACAAGCGGGCGCGAACACCGGGGAGCTGTTTTTT. It yields the protein CASSLQAGANTGELFF. The chain joins TRBV3-1 (or the pseudogene TRBV3-2) to TRBJ2-2; maybe TRBD2 (6 bases). The germline V gene has CDR1 LGHDT and CDR2 YNNKEL (reference sequence). CDR3 size: 16 residues. V was trimmed by 4 bases and J by 0 bases, leaving 12 bases between them.

This chain joins TRBV18 and TRBJ2-2; 8 nucleotides agree with TRBD2. From germline, CDR1 is KGHSH and CDR2 LQKENI. CDR3 length: 17 amino acids. Trimming at V came to 1 base and at J to 5 bases, leaving 9 bases not matched to a gene. Written as DNA, the CDR3 is TGTGCCAGCTCACCACGTTCCGCGGGGGGCCTTACCGGGGAGCTGTTTTTT. It translates to CASSPRSAGGLTGELFF.

The chain links TRBV27 to TRBJ1-1; TRBD1 matches at 10 bases. Germline V lookup: CDR1 MNHEY, CDR2 SMNVEV (reference sequence). After removal of 6 bases from V and 11 bases from J, the junction contained 21 bases not matched to a gene. The length of the CDR3 is 17 residues. CDR3 amino acids: CASSSHIYSGTGVRAFF. CDR3 bases: TGTGCCAGCAGCTCCCATATTTACTCCGGGACAGGGGTTCGGGCTTTCTTT.

This chain uses TRBV6-5 with TRBJ1-6; 9 nucleotides agree with TRBD1. The ends lost 8 bases at V and 6 bases at J; junction bases unmatched: 2. Germline CDR1 reads MNHEY; CDR2 reads SVGAGI. The CDR3 totals 13 residues. The CDR3 sequence is CASGTGRNSPLHF. The CDR3 DNA reads TGTGCCAGCGGGACAGGGCGTAATTCACCCCTCCACTTT.

The chain carries TRBV6-6 and TRBJ2-7; 8 bases match TRBD2. The germline V gene encodes CDR1 MNHNY and CDR2 SVGAGI (reference sequence). The CDR3 is 14 amino acids. V was clipped by 8 bases and J by 3 bases; unmatched bases: 9. CDR3: CASVPISGVYEQYF. Written as DNA, the CDR3 is TGTGCCAGCGTTCCGATTAGCGGGGTCTACGAGCAGTACTTC.

The chain combines TRBV5-1 with TRBJ2-2; 9 bases match TRBD2. Germline CDR1 and CDR2: SGHRS and YFSETQ. With 0 bases clipped from V and 4 bases from J, the junction kept 4 bases outside the gene matches. This CDR3 has 16 amino acids. The CDR3, as DNA: TGCGCCAGCAGCTTGGGCGGGAGGGCCAGCACCGGGGAGCTGTTTTTT. This translates into CASSLGGRASTGELFF.